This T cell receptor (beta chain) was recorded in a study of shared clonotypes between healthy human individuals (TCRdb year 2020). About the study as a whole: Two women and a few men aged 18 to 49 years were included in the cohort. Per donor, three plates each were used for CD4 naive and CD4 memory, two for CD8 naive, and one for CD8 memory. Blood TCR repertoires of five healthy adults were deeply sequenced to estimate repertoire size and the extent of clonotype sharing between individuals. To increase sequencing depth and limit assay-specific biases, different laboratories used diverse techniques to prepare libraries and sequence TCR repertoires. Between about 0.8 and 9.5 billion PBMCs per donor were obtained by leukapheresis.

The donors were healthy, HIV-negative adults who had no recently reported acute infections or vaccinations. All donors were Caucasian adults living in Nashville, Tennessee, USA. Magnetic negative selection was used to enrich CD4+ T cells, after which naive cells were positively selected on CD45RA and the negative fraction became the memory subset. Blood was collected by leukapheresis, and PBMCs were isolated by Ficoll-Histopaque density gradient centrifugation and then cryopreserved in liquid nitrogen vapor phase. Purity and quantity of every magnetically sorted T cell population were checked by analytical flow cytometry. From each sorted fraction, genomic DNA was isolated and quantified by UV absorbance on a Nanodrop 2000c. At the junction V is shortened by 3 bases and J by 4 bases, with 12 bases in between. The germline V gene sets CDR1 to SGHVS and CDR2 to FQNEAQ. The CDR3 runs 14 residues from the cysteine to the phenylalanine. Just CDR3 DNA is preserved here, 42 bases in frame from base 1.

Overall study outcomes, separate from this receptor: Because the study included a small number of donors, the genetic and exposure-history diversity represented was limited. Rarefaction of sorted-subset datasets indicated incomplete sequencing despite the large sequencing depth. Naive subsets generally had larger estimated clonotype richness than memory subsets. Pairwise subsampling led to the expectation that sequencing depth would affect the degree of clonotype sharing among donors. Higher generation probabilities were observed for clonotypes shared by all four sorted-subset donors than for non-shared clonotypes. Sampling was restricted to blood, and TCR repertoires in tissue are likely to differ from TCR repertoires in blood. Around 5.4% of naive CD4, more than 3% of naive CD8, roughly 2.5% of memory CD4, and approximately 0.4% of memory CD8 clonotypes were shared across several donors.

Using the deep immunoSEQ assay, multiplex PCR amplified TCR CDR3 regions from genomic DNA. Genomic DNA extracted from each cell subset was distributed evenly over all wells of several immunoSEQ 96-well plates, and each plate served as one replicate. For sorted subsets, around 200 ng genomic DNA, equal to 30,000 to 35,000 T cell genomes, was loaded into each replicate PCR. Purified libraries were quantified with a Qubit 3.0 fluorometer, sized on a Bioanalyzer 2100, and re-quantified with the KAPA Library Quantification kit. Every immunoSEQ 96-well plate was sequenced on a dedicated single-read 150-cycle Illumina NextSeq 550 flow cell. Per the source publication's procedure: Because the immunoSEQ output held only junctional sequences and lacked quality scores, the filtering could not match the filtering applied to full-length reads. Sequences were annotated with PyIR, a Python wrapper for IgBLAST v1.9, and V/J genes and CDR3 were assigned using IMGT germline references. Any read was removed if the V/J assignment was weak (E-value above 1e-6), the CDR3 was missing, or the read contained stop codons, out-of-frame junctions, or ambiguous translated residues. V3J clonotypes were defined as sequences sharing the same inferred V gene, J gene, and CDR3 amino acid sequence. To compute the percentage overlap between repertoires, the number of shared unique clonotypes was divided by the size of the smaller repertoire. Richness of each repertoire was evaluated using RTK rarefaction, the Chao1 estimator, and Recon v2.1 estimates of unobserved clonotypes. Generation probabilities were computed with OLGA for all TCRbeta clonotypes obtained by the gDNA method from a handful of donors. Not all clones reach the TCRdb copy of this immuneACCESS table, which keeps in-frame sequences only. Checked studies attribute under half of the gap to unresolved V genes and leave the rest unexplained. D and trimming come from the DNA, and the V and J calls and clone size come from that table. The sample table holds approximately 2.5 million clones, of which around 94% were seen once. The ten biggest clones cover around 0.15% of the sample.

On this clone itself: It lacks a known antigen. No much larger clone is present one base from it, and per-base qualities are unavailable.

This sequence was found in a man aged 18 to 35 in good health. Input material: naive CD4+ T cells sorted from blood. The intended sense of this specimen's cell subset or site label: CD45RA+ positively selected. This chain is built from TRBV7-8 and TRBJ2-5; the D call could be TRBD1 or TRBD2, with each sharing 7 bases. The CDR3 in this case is CASSFRGGGETQYF. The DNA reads TGTGCCAGCAGCTTCAGGGGGGGAGGAGAGACCCAGTACTTC.